A selection of T cell receptor beta chains follows, all from one sample in a study of cytomegalovirus exposure and HLA in healthy donors. TCRdb's copy holds only in-frame clones and misses some; the assay was immunoSEQ multiplex PCR. The profile shows 75,000 to 95,000 clones, roughly 67% of them singletons. The sample taken for sequencing was PBMCs. All receptors come from a woman between 50 and 59 years old in good health and CMV-seropositive. CDR3s include the opening cysteine and the closing phenylalanine or tryptophan. D genes are given only for firm matches. Size is stated for part of the rows, as once, few or many counts, or as a class when the clone is expanded.

V gene	D gene	clone size	J gene	CDR3 DNA	CDR3 protein
TRBV5-4	-	-	TRBJ2-5	TGTGCCAGCAGCTCACGGAAAAGCGCCCAAGAGACCCAGTACTTC	CASSSRKSAQETQYF
TRBV13	TRBD2	-	TRBJ2-1	TGTGCCAGCAGCTTTAGCGGGGGGGCCTACAATGAGCAGTTCTTC	CASSFSGGAYNEQFF
TRBV9	TRBD1	few	TRBJ2-7	TGTGCCAGCAGCGCCGGGACAGACTCCTACGAGCAGTACTTC	CASSAGTDSYEQYF
TRBV19	-	-	TRBJ2-7	TGTGCCACCAAGAGGGGGGGCGCTTACGAGCAGTACTTC	CATKRGGAYEQYF
TRBV5-5	-	once	TRBJ1-2	TGTGCCAGCAGCCCTTTTGGGGCGGAGCCCTACTATGGCTACACCTTC	CASSPFGAEPYYGYTF
TRBV7-2	-	-	TRBJ1-2	TGTGCCAGCAGCTTAGAGGCAGGCCATCACACCTTC	CASSLEAGHHTF
TRBV11-2	TRBD2	-	TRBJ2-5	TGTGCCAGCAGCCTAGGACTAGCGGGGGGGTTGCTGGGAGAGACCCAGTACTTC	CASSLGLAGGLLGETQYF
TRBV2	-	-	TRBJ2-2	TGTGCCAGCAAAAGGGGTTGGGACACCGGGGAGCTGTTTTTT	CASKRGWDTGELFF
TRBV11-1	TRBD1	few	TRBJ1-1	TGTGCCAGCAGCCCTCTCCCAGGGGGGACGTCTGAAGCTTTCTTT	CASSPLPGGTSEAFF
TRBV6-5	-	-	TRBJ1-4	TGTGCCAGCAGTTACCAACAGGGCGCAACTAATGAAAAACTGTTTTTT	CASSYQQGATNEKLFF
TRBV19	TRBD1	few	TRBJ1-5	TGTGCCAGTAGTATTGCACAGGGGGTCGGTCAGCCCCAGCATTTT	CASSIAQGVGQPQHF
TRBV19	-	-	TRBJ2-1	TGTGCCAGTAGGGGCGAGCAGGGGGGATTCAATGAGCAGTTCTTC	CASRGEQGGFNEQFF
TRBV7-2	-	-	TRBJ2-3	TGTGCCAGCAGCTTAGCGGGGGCCGCAGATACGCAGTATTTT	CASSLAGAADTQYF